The rows below give T cell receptor beta chains drawn from one sample of a study of blood T cell repertoires in COVID-19. Generated by immunoSEQ multiplex PCR, the TCRdb table keeps only in-frame clones and is missing some. Of some 49,000 clones listed, about 90% were seen once; the top ten hold roughly 6.5%. Sequenced input: peripheral blood. The receptors come from a man aged 50 to 59 with active COVID-19. Both conserved end residues are part of each CDR3. Fields, in order: D gene, V gene, J gene, clone size, CDR3 protein, CDR3 DNA. The D gene is left open where the match is weak. Clone size appears in some rows only: once, few, many, or a class for an expanded clone.

>TRBD1|TRBV4-1|TRBJ2-1|.
CASSQAGQAQGEQFF
TGCGCCAGCAGCCAAGCGGGACAGGCCCAAGGGGAGCAGTTCTTC
>TRBD1|TRBV7-9|TRBJ1-6|.
CASSRGDRETYNSPLHF
TGTGCCAGCAGCCGAGGGGACAGGGAGACGTATAATTCACCCCTCCACTTT
>.|TRBV5-1|TRBJ2-3|.
CASSLLQVRTDTQYF
TGCGCCAGCAGCTTATTGCAGGTCCGCACAGATACGCAGTATTTT
>.|TRBV7-2|TRBJ2-5|.
CASTRGVAETQYF
TGTGCCAGCACTAGGGGTGTTGCGGAGACCCAGTACTTC
>TRBD2|TRBV7-2|TRBJ2-7|.
CASSPRTSGSVHEQYF
TGTGCCAGCAGCCCGAGGACTAGCGGGAGTGTCCACGAGCAGTACTTC
>.|TRBV28|TRBJ2-1|.
CASSLSGLTYNEQFF
TGTGCCAGCAGTCTTTCAGGGTTGACATACAATGAGCAGTTCTTC
>.|TRBV10-1|TRBJ2-7|few
CASSGTRVGFEDYEQYF
TGCGCCAGCAGTGGAACTAGGGTTGGATTTGAGGACTACGAGCAGTACTTC
>.|TRBV10-2|TRBJ1-1|.
CASTRDKTGTGKTEAFF
TGCGCCAGCACCAGAGATAAGACAGGAACGGGGAAGACTGAAGCTTTCTTT
>TRBD2|TRBV3-1/TRBV3-2|TRBJ2-2|.
CASSLAGDTGELFF
TGTGCCAGCAGCCTCGCGGGGGACACCGGGGAGCTGTTTTTT
>.|TRBV5-4|TRBJ2-1|.
CASSLDSNSYNEQFF
TGTGCCAGCAGCTTGGACAGTAACTCCTACAATGAGCAGTTCTTC
>.|TRBV7-2|TRBJ2-7|.
CASSSSPGLSYEQYF
TGTGCCAGCAGCTCGTCCCCCGGACTATCCTACGAGCAGTACTTC
>.|TRBV5-1|TRBJ2-3|.
CASSTLRGIGTDTQYF
TGCGCCAGCAGTACTCTACGGGGGATTGGGACAGATACGCAGTATTTT
>TRBD2|TRBV15|TRBJ2-3|.
CATKRGASGSVDTQYF
TGTGCCACCAAAAGAGGGGCTAGCGGGTCTGTGGATACGCAGTATTTT
>.|TRBV2|TRBJ2-5|.
CASRGTISLQETQYF
TGTGCCAGCAGGGGGACAATCTCCCTCCAAGAGACCCAGTACTTC
>.|TRBV2|TRBJ1-5|.
CASSEGPGLQPQHF
TGTGCCAGCAGTGAAGGCCCAGGGCTTCAGCCCCAGCATTTT
>.|TRBV19|TRBJ1-2|.
CASKRRAGEGYTF
TGTGCCAGTAAGAGGAGGGCAGGTGAAGGCTACACCTTC
>TRBD2|TRBV28|TRBJ2-3|.
CASSSSGGQGTDTQYF
TGTGCCAGCAGCTCTAGCGGGGGGCAGGGCACAGATACGCAGTATTTT
>TRBD1|TRBV28|TRBJ2-1|.
CASSAGTDYNEQFF
TGTGCCAGCAGCGCCGGGACAGACTACAATGAGCAGTTCTTC
>.|TRBV6-1|TRBJ1-6|.
CASSEWSSYNSPLHF
TGTGCCAGCAGTGAATGGAGCTCCTATAATTCACCCCTCCACTTT
>.|TRBV24-1|TRBJ1-5|few
CATSDLGAVQPQHF
TGTGCCACCAGTGATTTAGGGGCCGTCCAGCCCCAGCATTTT
>TRBD2|TRBV5-1|TRBJ2-3|.
CASSLGGRVADTQYF
TGCGCCAGCAGCTTGGGCGGGAGGGTAGCAGATACGCAGTATTTT
>.|TRBV6-1|TRBJ1-1|.
CASSEEQGAFF
TGTGCCAGCAGTGAAGAACAGGGAGCTTTCTTT
>TRBD1|TRBV27|TRBJ2-2|once
CASSDRGAGELFF
TGTGCCAGCAGTGACAGGGGCGCCGGGGAGCTGTTTTTT
>TRBD2|TRBV20-1|TRBJ2-2|.
CSASASGRAAGELFF
TGCAGTGCTAGTGCCAGCGGGAGGGCCGCCGGGGAGCTGTTTTTT
>TRBD2|TRBV4-1|TRBJ2-5|.
CASSQLGLTQETQYF
TGCGCCAGCAGCCAGTTGGGACTAACACAAGAGACCCAGTACTTC
>.|TRBV28|TRBJ1-2|once
CASSLRRDGYTF
TGTGCCAGCAGTTTACGACGGGATGGCTACACCTTC
>TRBD1|TRBV5-1|TRBJ2-7|once
CASSRDRGPYEQYF
TGCGCCAGCAGCCGTGACAGGGGGCCCTACGAGCAGTACTTC
>TRBD1|TRBV18|TRBJ1-1|once
CASTTGTGTNTEAFF
TGTGCCAGCACCACCGGGACAGGGACGAACACTGAAGCTTTCTTT
>TRBD1|TRBV12-3/TRBV12-4|TRBJ1-2|.
CASRSTGDIGYTF
TGTGCCAGCAGGTCAACAGGGGATATAGGCTACACCTTC
>.|TRBV5-8|TRBJ1-6|.
CASSTRAGDNSPLHF
TGTGCCAGCAGCACGAGGGCAGGGGATAATTCACCCCTCCACTTT
>TRBD2|TRBV28|TRBJ2-7|.
CASTSLRGGRREQYF
TGTGCCAGCACTTCCCTCCGGGGGGGCCGACGCGAGCAGTACTTC
>.|TRBV3-1/TRBV3-2|TRBJ1-1|.
CASSQVQGRTEAFF
TGTGCCAGCAGCCAAGTACAGGGCCGCACTGAAGCTTTCTTT
>.|TRBV5-6|TRBJ1-4|.
CASSDSGATNEKLFF
TGTGCCAGCAGCGACTCGGGGGCAACTAATGAAAAACTGTTTTTT
>TRBD2|TRBV7-2|TRBJ2-3|once
CASSPPTSGRAWTDTQYF
TGTGCCAGCAGCCCTCCGACTAGCGGGAGGGCCTGGACAGATACGCAGTATTTT
>TRBD1|TRBV5-6|TRBJ2-1|.
CASSLVGTEDEQFF
TGTGCCAGCAGCTTGGTGGGGACAGAGGATGAGCAGTTCTTC
>TRBD2|TRBV6-1|TRBJ2-3|.
CASSDLTSGPLPF
TGTGCCAGCAGTGATTTGACTAGCGGGCCCCTGCCTTTT
>.|TRBV3-1/TRBV3-2|TRBJ1-2|few
CASSLGQPGGYTF
TGTGCCAGCAGCCTAGGACAGCCGGGGGGCTACACCTTC
>.|TRBV27|TRBJ1-5|once
CASSLARGNQPQHF
TGTGCCAGCAGTTTAGCCCGAGGTAATCAGCCCCAGCATTTT
>TRBD1|TRBV7-8|TRBJ1-1|.
CASSLGTVTEAFF
TGTGCCAGCAGCCTTGGGACAGTCACTGAAGCTTTCTTT
>.|TRBV19|TRBJ1-3|.
CASHKVGAKSGNTIYF
TGTGCCAGCCATAAGGTGGGGGCAAAGTCTGGAAACACCATATATTTT